Each of the 12 T cell receptor beta chains below was sequenced from the same sample in a study of cytomegalovirus exposure and HLA in healthy donors. The PCR contained 60 Vbeta and 13 Jbeta primers. The protocol was immunoSEQ multiplex PCR, while the TCRdb copy is restricted to in-frame clones and leaves out a portion. The sample lists roughly 110,000 clones; more than 65% were seen once. Sequences were obtained from PBMCs. These receptors were taken from a middle-aged man in good health and CMV-seropositive.

The chain combines TRBV28 with TRBJ2-5; D is uncertain. Gene TRBJ2-7 matches the end of the DNA better, so the J call may be wrong. Germline values: CDR1 MDHEN, CDR2 SYDVKM. This CDR3 is built from 11 residues. CDR3 bases: TGTGCCAGCAGTCCCGCCTACGAGCAGTACTTC. Amino acid sequence: CASSPAYEQYF.

Of note for this clone: The junction departs from the called germline gene at one end, perhaps through a read error. The chain has TRBV2 and TRBJ2-7; tentatively, D is TRBD1 (5 bases). Germline CDR1 and CDR2: SNHLY and FYNNEI. This CDR3 spans 13 amino acids. The CDR3 protein is CASSFDSSYKQYF. CDR3 in DNA: TGTGCCAGCAGTTTTGACAGCTCCTACAAGCAGTACTTC.

This clone has just a few counts. The chain is built from TRBV27 and TRBJ2-1; 9 bases are shared with TRBD1. Per germline, CDR1 MNHEY and CDR2 SMNVEV (reference sequence). J gave up 9 bases and V 1 base, and 4 bases lay outside the gene matches. There are 14 residues in the CDR3. The CDR3 DNA follows: TGTGCCAGCAGTTTATACAGGGGGCATGGTGAGCAGTTCTTC. This encodes CASSLYRGHGEQFF.

The genes are TRBV4-3 and TRBJ2-5, with TRBD2 matching 7 bases. CDR1 LGHNA and CDR2 YSLEER come from the germline V gene. V shed 5 bases and J 2 bases; nucleotides not matched to a gene: 17. CDR3 size: 18 residues. This CDR3 reads CASSAQGGLAEPQETQYF. The CDR3 coding sequence is TGCGCCAGCAGCGCCCAAGGCGGGCTAGCGGAGCCACAAGAGACCCAGTACTTC.

The chain employs TRBV27 and TRBJ1-4; D might be TRBD1 (6 bases). The germline V and J ends were trimmed by 8 bases and 8 bases, with 15 bases remaining between them. Germline V CDR1 and CDR2: MNHEY, SMNVEV (reference sequence). The CDR3 extends over 13 amino acids. Written as DNA, the CDR3 is TGTGCCAGCTCACTTCAGGGGAGCGAAAAACTGTTTTTT. Translated, it gives CASSLQGSEKLFF.

About this clone itself: The junction does not match germline at one end; this may be a read error. The V call is TRBV7-9, the J call TRBJ1-1; D gene unclear. Germline V gene sequence: CDR1 SEHNR, CDR2 FQNEAQ (reference sequence). The CDR3 is made up of 10 amino acids. As DNA, the CDR3 is TGTTCCAGCAGCGGCCATGAAGCTTTCTTT. It specifies CSSSGHEAFF.

Of note for this clone: One junction end disagrees with the germline gene, perhaps due to a read error. The V gene is TRBV5-1, the J gene TRBJ2-3; 8 nucleotides line up with TRBD2. The CDR3 runs to 12 residues. The germline gives CDR1 SGHRS, CDR2 YFSETQ. For the CDR3, the DNA is TGCGCCAGCAGCTTGGGCTCTAGCGGGCTGGATTTT. Its protein is CASSLGSSGLDF. The entire variable domain, with the rest obtained from reference TRBV5-1 and TRBJ2-3, is as follows: KAGVTQTPRYLIKTRGQQVTLSCSPISGHRSVSWYQQTPGQGLQFLFEYFSETQRNKGNFPGRFSGRQFSNSRSEMNVSTLELGDSALYLCASSLGSSGLDFGPGTRLTVL.

The chain employs TRBV12-5 and TRBJ2-2; D unclear. CDR1 and CDR2 from the germline V gene are LGHNT and FRNRAP. Trimming cost V 3 bases and J 1 base, with 6 bases left between them. CDR3 length: 14 residues. The CDR3 sequence is CASGLTRNTGELFF. The CDR3 DNA is TGTGCTAGTGGTTTAACGAGGAACACCGGGGAGCTGTTTTTT.

The chain recombines TRBV7-3 with TRBJ2-7; D is undetermined. The CDR3 covers 13 residues. Germline V gene sequence: CDR1 SGHTA, CDR2 FQGTGA. The V and J ends lost 3 bases and 1 base respectively, with 7 bases between them. The CDR3 sequence is CASSLGRSYEQYF. In DNA, the CDR3 is TGTGCCAGCAGCTTGGGCCGTTCCTACGAGCAGTACTTC.

The J gene is TRBJ1-2, the V gene TRBV4-2, with D unclear. The CDR3 loop spans 16 amino acids. Per the germline V gene, CDR1 is LGHNA and CDR2 is YNFKEQ. V lost 5 bases and J 2 bases, leaving 18 bases between the germline ends. The CDR3 bases are TGTGCCAGCAGCGCTCGGGTCTCAACCGGGAACTATGGCTACACCTTC. Its protein product is CASSARVSTGNYGYTF.

This clone turned up a few times. This chain uses TRBV5-5 with TRBJ1-5; D uncertain. Trimming took off 2 bases at V and 4 bases at J, with 10 bases between the two ends. The CDR3 has 14 amino acids. Germline lookup yields CDR1 SGHKS and CDR2 YYEKEE (reference sequence). DNA of the CDR3: TGTGCCAGCAGCTTCCTTCAGGAAAATCAGCCCCAGCATTTT. This gives the protein CASSFLQENQPQHF.

This chain uses TRBV7-9 with TRBJ2-7, with D perhaps TRBD1 (6 bases). Trimming shortened V by 3 bases and J by 1 base, and 10 bases separated the two germline ends. The CDR3 is 14 residues long. Germline V gene sequence: CDR1 SEHNR, CDR2 FQNEAQ (reference sequence). The CDR3 DNA follows: TGTGCCAGCAGCTTCCAACAGGGTTCCTACGAGCAGTACTTC. It codes for CASSFQQGSYEQYF.